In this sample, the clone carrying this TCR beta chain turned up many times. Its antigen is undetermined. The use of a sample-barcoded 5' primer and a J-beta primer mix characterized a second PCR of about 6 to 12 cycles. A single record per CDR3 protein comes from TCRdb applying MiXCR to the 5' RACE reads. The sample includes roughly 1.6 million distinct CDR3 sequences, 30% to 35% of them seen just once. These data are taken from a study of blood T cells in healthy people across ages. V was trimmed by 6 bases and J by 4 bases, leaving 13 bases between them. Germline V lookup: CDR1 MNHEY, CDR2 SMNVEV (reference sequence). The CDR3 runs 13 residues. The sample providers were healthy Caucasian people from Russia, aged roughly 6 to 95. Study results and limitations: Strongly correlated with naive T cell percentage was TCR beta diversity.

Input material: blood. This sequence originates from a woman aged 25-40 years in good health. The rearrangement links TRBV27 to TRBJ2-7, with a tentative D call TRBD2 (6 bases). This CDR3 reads CASRTGSLYEQYF. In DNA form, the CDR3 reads TGTGCCAGCAGAACCGGGAGCTTATACGAGCAGTACTTC.